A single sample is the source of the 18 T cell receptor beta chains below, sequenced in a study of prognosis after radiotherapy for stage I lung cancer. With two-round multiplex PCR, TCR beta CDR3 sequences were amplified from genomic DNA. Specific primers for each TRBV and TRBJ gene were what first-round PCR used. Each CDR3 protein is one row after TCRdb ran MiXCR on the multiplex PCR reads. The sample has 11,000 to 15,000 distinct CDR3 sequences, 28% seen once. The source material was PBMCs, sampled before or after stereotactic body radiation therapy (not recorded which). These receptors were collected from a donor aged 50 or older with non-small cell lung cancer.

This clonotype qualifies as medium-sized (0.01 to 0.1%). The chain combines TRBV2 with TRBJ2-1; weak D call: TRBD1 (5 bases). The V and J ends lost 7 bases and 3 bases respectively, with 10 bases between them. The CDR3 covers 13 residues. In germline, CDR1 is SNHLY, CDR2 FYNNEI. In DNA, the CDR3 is TGTGCCAGCAAACAGGAGAGCTACAATGAGCAGTTCTTC. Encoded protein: CASKQESYNEQFF.

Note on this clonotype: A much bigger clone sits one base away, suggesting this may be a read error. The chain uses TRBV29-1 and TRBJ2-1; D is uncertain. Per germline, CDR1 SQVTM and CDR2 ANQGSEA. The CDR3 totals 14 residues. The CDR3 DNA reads TGCAGCGTTGCGGGCATGAGCTCCTACAATGTGCAGTTCTTC. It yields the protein CSVAGMSSYNVQFF.

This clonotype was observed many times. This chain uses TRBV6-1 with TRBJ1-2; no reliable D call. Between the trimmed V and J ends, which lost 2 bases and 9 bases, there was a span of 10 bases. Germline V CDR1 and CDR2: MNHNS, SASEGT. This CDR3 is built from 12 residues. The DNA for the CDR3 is TGTGCCAGCAGTGAAAGGGCCCTGAGCTACACCTTC. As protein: CASSERALSYTF.

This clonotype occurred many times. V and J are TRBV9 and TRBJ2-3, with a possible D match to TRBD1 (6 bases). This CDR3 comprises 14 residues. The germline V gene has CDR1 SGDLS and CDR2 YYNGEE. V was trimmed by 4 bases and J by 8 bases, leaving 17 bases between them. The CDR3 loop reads CASSHGDGGGTQYF. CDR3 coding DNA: TGTGCCAGCAGCCACGGAGATGGGGGCGGTACGCAGTATTTT.

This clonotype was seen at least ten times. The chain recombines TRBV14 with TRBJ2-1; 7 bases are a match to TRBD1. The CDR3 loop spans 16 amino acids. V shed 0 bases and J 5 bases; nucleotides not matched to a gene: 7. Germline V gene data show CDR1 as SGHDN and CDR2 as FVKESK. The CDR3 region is CASSQDRRGRDNEQFF. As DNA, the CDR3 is TGTGCCAGCAGCCAAGATCGAAGGGGGCGGGACAATGAGCAGTTCTTC.

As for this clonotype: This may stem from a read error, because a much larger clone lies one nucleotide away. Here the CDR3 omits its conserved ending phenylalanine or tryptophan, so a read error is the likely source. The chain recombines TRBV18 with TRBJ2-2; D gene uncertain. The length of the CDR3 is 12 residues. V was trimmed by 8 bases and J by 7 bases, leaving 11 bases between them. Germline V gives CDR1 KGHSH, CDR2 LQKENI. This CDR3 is CASKLVLGELFL. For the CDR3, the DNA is TGTGCCAGCAAACTGGTTCTCGGGGAGCTGTTTTTA.

The CDR3 protein is CSAYIRLGTDTQYF. As DNA, the CDR3 is TGCAGCGCCTACATTAGGCTGGGCACAGATACGCAGTATTTT. V and J are TRBV29-1 and TRBJ2-3; D remains ambiguous. Per the germline V gene, CDR1 is SQVTM and CDR2 is ANQGSEA. V dropped 7 bases and J dropped 1 base, with 15 bases sitting between them. This CDR3 spans 14 amino acids.

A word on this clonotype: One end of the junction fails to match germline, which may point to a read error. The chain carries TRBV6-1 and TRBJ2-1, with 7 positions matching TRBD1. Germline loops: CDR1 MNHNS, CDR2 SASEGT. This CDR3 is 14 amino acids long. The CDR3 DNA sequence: TGTGCCGGCAGGTCCGGGGACAGCTTGAATGAGCAGTTCTTC. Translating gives CAGRSGDSLNEQFF.

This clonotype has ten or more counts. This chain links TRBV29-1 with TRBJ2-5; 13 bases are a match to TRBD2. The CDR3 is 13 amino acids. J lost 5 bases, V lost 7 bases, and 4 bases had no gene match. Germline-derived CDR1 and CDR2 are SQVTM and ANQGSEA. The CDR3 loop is CSGETSGRETQYF. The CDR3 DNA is TGCAGCGGTGAGACTAGCGGGAGGGAGACCCAGTACTTC. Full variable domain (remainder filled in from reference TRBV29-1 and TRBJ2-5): SAVISQKPSRDICQRGTSLTIQCQVDSQVTMMFWYRQQPGQSLTLIATANQGSEATYESGFVIDKFPISRPNLTFSTLTVSNMSPEDSSIYLCSGETSGRETQYFGPGTRLLVL.

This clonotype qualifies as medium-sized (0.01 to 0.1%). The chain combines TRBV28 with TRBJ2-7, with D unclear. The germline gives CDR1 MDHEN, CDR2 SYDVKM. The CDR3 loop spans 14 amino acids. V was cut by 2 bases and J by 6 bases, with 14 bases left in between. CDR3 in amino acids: CASSLIGGGSEQYF. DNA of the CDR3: TGTGCCAGCAGTTTAATAGGTGGTGGCTCCGAGCAGTACTTC.

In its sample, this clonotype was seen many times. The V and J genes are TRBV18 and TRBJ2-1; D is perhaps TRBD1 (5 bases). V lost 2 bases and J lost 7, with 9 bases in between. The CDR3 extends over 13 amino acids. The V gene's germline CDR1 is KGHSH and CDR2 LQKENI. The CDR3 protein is CASSPSAGNEQFF. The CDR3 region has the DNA TGTGCCAGCTCACCATCGGCAGGGAATGAGCAGTTCTTC. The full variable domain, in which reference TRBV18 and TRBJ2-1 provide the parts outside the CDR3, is NAGVMQNPRHLVRRRGQEARLRCSPMKGHSHVYWYRQLPEEGLKFMVYLQKENIIDESGMPKERFSAEFPKEGPSILRIQQVVRGDSAAYFCASSPSAGNEQFFGPGTRLTVL.

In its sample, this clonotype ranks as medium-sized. CDR3 sequence reads: CASRQDGLLGNTIYF. The CDR3 region has the DNA TGTGCCAGCAGACAGGACGGCCTGCTCGGAAACACCATATATTTT. The rearrangement uses TRBV27 and TRBJ1-3, with a weak D call TRBD1 (5 bases). Per germline, CDR1 MNHEY and CDR2 SMNVEV (reference sequence). The CDR3 is made up of 15 amino acids. V was clipped by 6 bases and J by 4 bases, with 16 bases between them.

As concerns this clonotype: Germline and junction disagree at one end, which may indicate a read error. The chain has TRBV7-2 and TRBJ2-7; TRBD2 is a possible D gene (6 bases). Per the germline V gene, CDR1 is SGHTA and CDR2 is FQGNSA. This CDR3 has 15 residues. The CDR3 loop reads CAISLSAASVYEQYF. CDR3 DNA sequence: TGTGCCATCAGCTTATCCGCGGCTAGCGTCTACGAGCAGTACTTC.

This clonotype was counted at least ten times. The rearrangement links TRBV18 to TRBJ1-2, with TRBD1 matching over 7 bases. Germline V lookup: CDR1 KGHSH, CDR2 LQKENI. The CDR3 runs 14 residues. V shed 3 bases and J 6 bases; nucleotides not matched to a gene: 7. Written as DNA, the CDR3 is TGTGCCAGCTCACCCTGGACAGGTTTGGATGGCTACACCTTC. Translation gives CASSPWTGLDGYTF.

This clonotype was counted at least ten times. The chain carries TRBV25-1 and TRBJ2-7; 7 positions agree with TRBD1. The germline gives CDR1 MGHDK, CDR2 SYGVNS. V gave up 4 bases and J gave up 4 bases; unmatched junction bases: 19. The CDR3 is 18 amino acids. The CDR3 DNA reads TGTGCCAGCAGTGGTGGGGACAGATCCTTAGGAGTCGAATACGAGCAGTACTTC. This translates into CASSGGDRSLGVEYEQYF.

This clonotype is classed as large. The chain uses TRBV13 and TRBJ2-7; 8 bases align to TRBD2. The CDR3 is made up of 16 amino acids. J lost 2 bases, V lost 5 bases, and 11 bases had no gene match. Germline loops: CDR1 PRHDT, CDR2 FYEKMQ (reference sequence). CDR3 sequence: CASSPKWAGGTYEQYF. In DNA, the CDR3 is TGTGCCAGCAGCCCTAAGTGGGCGGGAGGTACCTACGAGCAGTACTTC. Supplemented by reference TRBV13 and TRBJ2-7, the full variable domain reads AAGVIQSPRHLIKEKRETATLKCYPIPRHDTVYWYQQGPGQDPQFLISFYEKMQSDKGSIPDRFSAQQFSDYHSELNMSSLELGDSALYFCASSPKWAGGTYEQYFGPGTRLTVT.

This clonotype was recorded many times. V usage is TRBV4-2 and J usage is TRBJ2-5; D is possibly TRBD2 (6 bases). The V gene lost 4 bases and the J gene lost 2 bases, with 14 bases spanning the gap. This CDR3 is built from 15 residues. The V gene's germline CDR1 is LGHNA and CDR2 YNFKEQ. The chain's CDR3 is CASSRRGSEQETQYF. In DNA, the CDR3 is TGTGCCAGCAGCCGTCGGGGGAGTGAACAAGAGACCCAGTACTTC.

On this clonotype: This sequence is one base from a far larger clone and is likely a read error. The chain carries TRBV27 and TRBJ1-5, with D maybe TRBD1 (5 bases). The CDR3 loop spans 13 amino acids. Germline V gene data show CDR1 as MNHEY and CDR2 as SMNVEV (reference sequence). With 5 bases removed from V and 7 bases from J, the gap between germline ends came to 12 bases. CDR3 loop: CASSPGAKQPQHF. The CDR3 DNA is TGTGCCAGCAGTCCCGGGGCTAAGCAGCCCCAGCATTTT.